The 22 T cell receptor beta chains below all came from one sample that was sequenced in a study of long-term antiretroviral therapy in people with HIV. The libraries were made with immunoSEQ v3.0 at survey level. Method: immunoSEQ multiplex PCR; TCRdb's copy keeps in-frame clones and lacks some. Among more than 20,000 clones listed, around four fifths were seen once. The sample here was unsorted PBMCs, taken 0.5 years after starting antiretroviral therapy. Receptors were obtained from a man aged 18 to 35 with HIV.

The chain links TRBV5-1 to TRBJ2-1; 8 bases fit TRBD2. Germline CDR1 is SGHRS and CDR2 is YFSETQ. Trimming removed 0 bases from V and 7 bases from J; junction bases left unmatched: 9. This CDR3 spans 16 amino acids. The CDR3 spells CASSLVVGGASNEQFF. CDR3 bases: TGCGCCAGCAGCTTGGTAGTCGGGGGGGCCTCGAATGAGCAGTTCTTC.

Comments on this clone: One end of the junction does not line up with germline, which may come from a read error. The CDR3, as DNA: TGTGCCAGTAGGATAGGGAACTATGGCTACACCTTC. Translating it yields CASRIGNYGYTF. V gene TRBV19 combines with J gene TRBJ1-2; D gene ambiguous. The CDR3 totals 12 residues. The germline CDR1 and CDR2 sequences are LNHDA and SQIVND (reference sequence).

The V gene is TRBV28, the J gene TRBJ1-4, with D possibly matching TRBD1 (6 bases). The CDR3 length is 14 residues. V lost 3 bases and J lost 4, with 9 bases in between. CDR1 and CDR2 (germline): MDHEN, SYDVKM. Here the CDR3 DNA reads TGTGCCAGCAGTTTTCCCAGGGGTAATGAAAAACTGTTTTTT. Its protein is CASSFPRGNEKLFF.

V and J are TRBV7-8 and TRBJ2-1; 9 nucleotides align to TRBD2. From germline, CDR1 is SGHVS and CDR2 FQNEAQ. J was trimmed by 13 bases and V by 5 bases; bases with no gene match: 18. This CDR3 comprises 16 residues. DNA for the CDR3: TGTGCCAGCAGCCCCCTCCACAGCGGGGGGCCGGCGTACCAGTTCTTC. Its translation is CASSPLHSGGPAYQFF.

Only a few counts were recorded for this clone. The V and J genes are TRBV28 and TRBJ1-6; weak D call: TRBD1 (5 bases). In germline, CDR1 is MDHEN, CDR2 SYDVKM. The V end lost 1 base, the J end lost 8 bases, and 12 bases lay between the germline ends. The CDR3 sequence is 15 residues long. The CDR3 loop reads CASSLFGHLYSPLHF. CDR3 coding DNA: TGTGCCAGCAGTTTATTCGGACACCTCTATTCACCCCTCCACTTT.

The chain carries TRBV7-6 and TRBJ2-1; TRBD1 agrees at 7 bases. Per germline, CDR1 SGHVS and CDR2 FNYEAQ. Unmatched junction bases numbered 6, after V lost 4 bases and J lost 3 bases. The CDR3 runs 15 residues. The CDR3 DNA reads TGTGCCAGCAGCTCGGACAGGAATTACTACAATGAGCAGTTCTTC. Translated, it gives CASSSDRNYYNEQFF.

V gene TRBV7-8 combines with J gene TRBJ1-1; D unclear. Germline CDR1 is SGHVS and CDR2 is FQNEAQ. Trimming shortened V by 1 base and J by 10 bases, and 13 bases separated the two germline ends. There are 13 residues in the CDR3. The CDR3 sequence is CASSLVISDPAFF. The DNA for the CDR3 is TGTGCCAGCAGCTTAGTAATTTCCGACCCAGCTTTCTTT.

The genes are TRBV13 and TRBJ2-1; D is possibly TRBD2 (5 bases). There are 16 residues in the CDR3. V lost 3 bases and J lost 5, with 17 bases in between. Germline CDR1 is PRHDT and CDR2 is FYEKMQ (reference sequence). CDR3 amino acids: CASSFLGGYPNNEQFF. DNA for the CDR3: TGTGCCAGCAGCTTTTTAGGAGGTTACCCCAACAATGAGCAGTTCTTC. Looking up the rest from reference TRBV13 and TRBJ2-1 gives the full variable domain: AAGVIQSPRHLIKEKRETATLKCYPIPRHDTVYWYQQGPGQDPQFLISFYEKMQSDKGSIPDRFSAQQFSDYHSELNMSSLELGDSALYFCASSFLGGYPNNEQFFGPGTRLTVL.

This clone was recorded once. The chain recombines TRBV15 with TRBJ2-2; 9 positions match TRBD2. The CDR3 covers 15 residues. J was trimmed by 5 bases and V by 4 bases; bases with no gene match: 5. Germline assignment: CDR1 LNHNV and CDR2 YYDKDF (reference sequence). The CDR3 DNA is TGTGCCACCAGCACTTCTGGACTAGCGACCGGGGAGCTGTTTTTT. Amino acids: CATSTSGLATGELFF.

For the CDR3, the DNA is TGTGCCAGCAGCTTATTGGGGGTAGGGAAGGGGGAGGCTGAAGCTTTCTTT. This translates into CASSLLGVGKGEAEAFF. The chain combines TRBV7-2 with TRBJ1-1; TRBD1 is a possible D gene (6 bases). CDR3 length: 17 amino acids. The germline V gene encodes CDR1 SGHTA and CDR2 FQGNSA. V shed 2 bases and J shed 6 bases, with 22 bases lying between them. The variable domain in full, completed from reference TRBV7-2 and TRBJ1-1, reads GAGVSQSPSNKVTEKGKDVELRCDPISGHTALYWYRQSLGQGLEFLIYFQGNSAPDKSGLPSDRFSAERTGGSVSTLTIQRTQQEDSAVYLCASSLLGVGKGEAEAFFGQGTRLTVV.

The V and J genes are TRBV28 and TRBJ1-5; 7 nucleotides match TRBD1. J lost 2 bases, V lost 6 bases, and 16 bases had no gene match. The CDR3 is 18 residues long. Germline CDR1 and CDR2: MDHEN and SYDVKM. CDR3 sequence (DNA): TGTGCCAGCAGGTACAGGGGAGGCACTTCGGGGGGCAATCAGCCCCAGCATTTT. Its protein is CASRYRGGTSGGNQPQHF.

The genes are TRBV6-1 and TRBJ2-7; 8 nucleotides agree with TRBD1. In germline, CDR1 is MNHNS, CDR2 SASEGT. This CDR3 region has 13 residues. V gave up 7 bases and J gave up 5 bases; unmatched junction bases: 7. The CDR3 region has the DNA TGTGCCAGCAACATACAGGGGGGTAACGAGCAGTACTTC. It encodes CASNIQGGNEQYF.

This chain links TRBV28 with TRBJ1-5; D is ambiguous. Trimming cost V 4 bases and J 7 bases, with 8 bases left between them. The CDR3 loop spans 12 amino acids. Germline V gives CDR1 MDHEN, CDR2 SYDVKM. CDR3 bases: TGTGCCAGCAGTTCCCCCTTACAGCCCCAGCATTTT. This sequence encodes CASSSPLQPQHF. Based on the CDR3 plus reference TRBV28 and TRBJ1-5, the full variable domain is DVKVTQSSRYLVKRTGEKVFLECVQDMDHENMFWYRQDPGLGLRLIYFSYDVKMKEKGDIPEGYSVSREKKERFSLILESASTNQTSMYLCASSSPLQPQHFGDGTRLSIL.

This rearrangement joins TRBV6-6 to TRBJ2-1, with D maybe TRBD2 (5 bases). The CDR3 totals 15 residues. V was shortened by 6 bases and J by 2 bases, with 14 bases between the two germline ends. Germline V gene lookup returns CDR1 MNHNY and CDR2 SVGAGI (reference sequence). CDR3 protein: CASSPGVYTYNEQFF. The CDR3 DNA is TGTGCCAGCAGCCCCGGGGTTTACACCTACAATGAGCAGTTCTTC.

CDR3 sequence: CASSLVGRGQPQHF. In nucleotides, the CDR3 is TGTGCCAGCAGCTTGGTCGGCAGGGGCCAGCCCCAGCATTTT. The chain uses TRBV5-6 and TRBJ1-5; D may be TRBD1 (6 bases). This CDR3 region has 14 residues. The germline CDR1 and CDR2 sequences are SGHDT and YYEEEE. V gave up 0 bases and J gave up 7 bases, with 11 bases separating them.

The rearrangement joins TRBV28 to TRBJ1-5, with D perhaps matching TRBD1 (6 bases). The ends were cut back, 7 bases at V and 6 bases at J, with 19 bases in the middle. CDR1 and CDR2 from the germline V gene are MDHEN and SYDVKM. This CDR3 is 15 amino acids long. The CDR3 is CASNGGAGSSQPQHF. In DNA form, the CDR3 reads TGTGCCAGCAACGGGGGCGCAGGATCAAGTCAGCCCCAGCATTTT. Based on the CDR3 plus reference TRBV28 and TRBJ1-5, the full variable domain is DVKVTQSSRYLVKRTGEKVFLECVQDMDHENMFWYRQDPGLGLRLIYFSYDVKMKEKGDIPEGYSVSREKKERFSLILESASTNQTSMYLCASNGGAGSSQPQHFGDGTRLSIL.

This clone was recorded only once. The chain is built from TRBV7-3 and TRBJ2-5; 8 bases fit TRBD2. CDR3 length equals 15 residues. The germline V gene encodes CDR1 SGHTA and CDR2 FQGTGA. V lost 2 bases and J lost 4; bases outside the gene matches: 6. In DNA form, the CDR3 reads TGTGCCAGCAGCTTATCTGGTGCGGGAGGAGAGACCCAGTACTTC. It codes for CASSLSGAGGETQYF.

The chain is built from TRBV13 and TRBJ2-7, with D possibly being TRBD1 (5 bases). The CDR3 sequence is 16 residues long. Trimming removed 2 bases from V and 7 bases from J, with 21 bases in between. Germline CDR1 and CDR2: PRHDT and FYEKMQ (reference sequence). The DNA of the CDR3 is TGTGCCAGCAGCTTAAAAACGGTTGGGGCAGCTTGGGAGCAGTACTTC. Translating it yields CASSLKTVGAAWEQYF.

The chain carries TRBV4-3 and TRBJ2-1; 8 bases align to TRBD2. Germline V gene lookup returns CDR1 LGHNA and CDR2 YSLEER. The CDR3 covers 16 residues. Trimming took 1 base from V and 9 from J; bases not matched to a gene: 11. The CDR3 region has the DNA TGCGCCAGCAGCCAAGCTACAGCGGGAGTATTGTTTGAGCAGTTCTTC. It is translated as CASSQATAGVLFEQFF.

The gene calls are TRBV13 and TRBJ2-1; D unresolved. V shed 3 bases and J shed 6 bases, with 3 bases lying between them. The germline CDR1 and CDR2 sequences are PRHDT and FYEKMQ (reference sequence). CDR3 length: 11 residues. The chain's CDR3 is CASSFLNEQFF. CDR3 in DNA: TGTGCCAGCAGCTTCCTCAATGAGCAGTTCTTC.

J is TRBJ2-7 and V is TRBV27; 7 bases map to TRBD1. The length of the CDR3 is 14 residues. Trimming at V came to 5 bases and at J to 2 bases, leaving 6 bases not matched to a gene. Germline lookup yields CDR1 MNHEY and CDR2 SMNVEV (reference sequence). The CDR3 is CASSATGATYEQYF. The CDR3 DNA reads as TGTGCCAGCAGTGCCACAGGGGCAACCTACGAGCAGTACTTC.

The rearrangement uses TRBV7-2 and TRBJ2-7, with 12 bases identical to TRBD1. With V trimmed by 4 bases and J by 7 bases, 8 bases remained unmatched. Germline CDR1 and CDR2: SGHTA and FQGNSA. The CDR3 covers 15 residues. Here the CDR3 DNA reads TGTGCCAGCAGCTCAGGGACAGGGGGCGCGGGGGAGCAGTACTTC. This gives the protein CASSSGTGGAGEQYF.